The sample holds many counts of the clone carrying this T cell receptor beta chain. Its antigen is as yet unknown. The data were taken from a study of blood T cells in healthy people across ages. A sample-barcoded 5' primer and a J-beta primer mix were used in a second PCR of roughly 6 to 11 cycles. TCRdb itself ran the 5' RACE reads through MiXCR, one entry per CDR3 protein. The sample yields about 720,000 distinct CDR3 sequences, about 20% seen once. Trimming pared 2 bases from V and 4 bases from J, leaving 9 bases between. Germline V gene sequence: CDR1 LGHDT, CDR2 YNNKEL (reference sequence). This CDR3 has 14 residues. General study findings and limits: Conclusively comparing naive with antigen-experienced cells was impossible with unsorted PBMCs. The fall in TCR beta diversity per million T cells was roughly linear with age. Strong correlation was found linking TCR beta diversity to naive T cell percentage.

Sequencing was carried out using blood. The TCR comes from a man aged 65 to 79 in good health. The V and J genes are TRBV3-1 and TRBJ1-3; D is unresolved. The CDR3 region is CASSQFGKGNTIYF. The DNA of the CDR3 is TGTGCCAGCAGCCAATTTGGGAAAGGAAACACCATATATTTT. The full variable domain, with the rest looked up from reference TRBV3-1 and TRBJ1-3, is DTAVSQTPKYLVTQMGNDKSIKCEQNLGHDTMYWYKQDSKKFLKIMFSYNNKELIINETVPNRFSPKSPDKAHLNLHINSLELGDSAVYFCASSQFGKGNTIYFGEGSWLTVV.